A selection of T cell receptor beta chains follows, all from one sample in a study of cytomegalovirus exposure and HLA in healthy donors. The data were produced by immunoSEQ multiplex PCR, yet TCRdb's version contains in-frame clones alone and is incomplete. Here the sample spans 130,000 or so clones, 74% being singletons. Material for sequencing was PBMCs. These TCRs come from a man between 18 and 29 years old in good health and CMV-seropositive. CDR3s include the opening cysteine and the closing phenylalanine or tryptophan. Fields, in order: clone size, D gene, V gene, CDR3 protein. D genes are given only for firm matches. Size is stated for part of the rows, as once, few or many counts, or as a class when the clone is expanded.

clone size: -
D gene: TRBD2
V gene: TRBV11-3
CDR3 protein: CASSLAAGGPLTSDEQFF

clone size: -
D gene: TRBD1
V gene: TRBV18
CDR3 protein: CASSPFSGTGEEKLFF

clone size: -
D gene: -
V gene: TRBV5-1
CDR3 protein: CASSLVPDWSSYEQYF

clone size: few
D gene: -
V gene: TRBV7-9
CDR3 protein: CASSLGASDTQYF

clone size: few
D gene: -
V gene: TRBV6-5
CDR3 protein: CATHLLGNYEQYF

clone size: once
D gene: -
V gene: TRBV19
CDR3 protein: CASSIPGRRETQYF

clone size: few
D gene: TRBD1
V gene: TRBV7-9
CDR3 protein: CASSPWTGGLETQYF

clone size: -
D gene: TRBD1
V gene: TRBV10-3
CDR3 protein: CAISPGTGGNQPQHF

clone size: -
D gene: TRBD1
V gene: TRBV15
CDR3 protein: CATSRELTGVFYEQYF

clone size: -
D gene: -
V gene: TRBV27
CDR3 protein: CASSLGGPHNEQFF

clone size: -
D gene: -
V gene: TRBV28
CDR3 protein: CASSFSGNTEAFF

clone size: -
D gene: -
V gene: TRBV15
CDR3 protein: CATSRGDGQPETQYF

clone size: once
D gene: -
V gene: TRBV15
CDR3 protein: CATSRDLYSQPEYF

clone size: -
D gene: -
V gene: TRBV7-8
CDR3 protein: CASSPVYTNEKLFF

clone size: -
D gene: TRBD2
V gene: TRBV5-1
CDR3 protein: CASSFAGTWTSGGDTGELFF

clone size: -
D gene: -
V gene: TRBV7-9
CDR3 protein: CASSTLEPNQPQHF

clone size: few
D gene: TRBD2
V gene: TRBV6-1
CDR3 protein: CASSEALAGGPSTDTQYF

clone size: -
D gene: TRBD1
V gene: TRBV18
CDR3 protein: CASSPQGAAYNEQFF

clone size: -
D gene: -
V gene: TRBV27
CDR3 protein: CASSPTDSYEQYF

clone size: -
D gene: TRBD1
V gene: TRBV28
CDR3 protein: CASSFGWDRGRVYGYTF

clone size: -
D gene: TRBD1
V gene: TRBV27
CDR3 protein: CASSPPGGTAGYTF

clone size: -
D gene: -
V gene: TRBV7-9
CDR3 protein: CASSPRGNTGELFF

clone size: -
D gene: TRBD1
V gene: TRBV23-1
CDR3 protein: CASSQYVTGGHEQYF

clone size: -
D gene: -
V gene: TRBV6-1
CDR3 protein: CASSPGFTNEKLFF